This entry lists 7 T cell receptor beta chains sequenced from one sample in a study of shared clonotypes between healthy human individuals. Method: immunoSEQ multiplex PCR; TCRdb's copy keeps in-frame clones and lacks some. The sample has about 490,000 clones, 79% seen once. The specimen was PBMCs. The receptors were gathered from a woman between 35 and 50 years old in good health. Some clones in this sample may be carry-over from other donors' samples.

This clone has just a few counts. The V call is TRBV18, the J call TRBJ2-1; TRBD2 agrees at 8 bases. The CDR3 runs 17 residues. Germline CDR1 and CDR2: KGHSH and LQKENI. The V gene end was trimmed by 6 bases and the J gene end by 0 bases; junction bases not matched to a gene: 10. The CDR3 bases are TGTGCCAGCTCTCGGTCCAGCGGGAGCCACTCCTACAATGAGCAGTTCTTC. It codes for CASSRSSGSHSYNEQFF. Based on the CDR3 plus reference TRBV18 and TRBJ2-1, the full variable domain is NAGVMQNPRHLVRRRGQEARLRCSPMKGHSHVYWYRQLPEEGLKFMVYLQKENIIDESGMPKERFSAEFPKEGPSILRIQQVVRGDSAAYFCASSRSSGSHSYNEQFFGPGTRLTVL.

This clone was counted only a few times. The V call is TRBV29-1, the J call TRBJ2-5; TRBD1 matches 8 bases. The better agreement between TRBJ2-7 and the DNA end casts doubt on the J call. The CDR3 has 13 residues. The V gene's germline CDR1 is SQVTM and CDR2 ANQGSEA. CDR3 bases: TGCAGCGCTCGCCCCAGGGGGCTTGACGAGCAGTACTTC. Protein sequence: CSARPRGLDEQYF.

CDR3 in DNA: TGTGCCAGCAGCCCGAGTGGACAGGGAGACTACGAGCAGTACTTC. This codes for CASSPSGQGDYEQYF. This chain links TRBV4-2 with TRBJ2-7; 8 bases map to TRBD1. The junction had 8 bases not matched to a gene; V was cut back by 4 bases and J by 3 bases. From germline, CDR1 is LGHNA and CDR2 YNFKEQ. The CDR3 totals 15 residues.

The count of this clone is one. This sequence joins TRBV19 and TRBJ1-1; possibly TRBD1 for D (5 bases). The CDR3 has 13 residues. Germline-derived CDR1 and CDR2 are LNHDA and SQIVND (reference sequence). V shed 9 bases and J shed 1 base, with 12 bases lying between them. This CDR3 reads CASANQGNTEAFF. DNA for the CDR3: TGTGCCAGCGCCAATCAGGGGAACACTGAAGCTTTCTTT. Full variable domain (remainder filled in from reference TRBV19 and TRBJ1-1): DGGITQSPKYLFRKEGQNVTLSCEQNLNHDAMYWYRQDPGQGLRLIYYSQIVNDFQKGDIAEGYSVSREKKESFPLTVTSAQKNPTAFYLCASANQGNTEAFFGQGTRLTVV.

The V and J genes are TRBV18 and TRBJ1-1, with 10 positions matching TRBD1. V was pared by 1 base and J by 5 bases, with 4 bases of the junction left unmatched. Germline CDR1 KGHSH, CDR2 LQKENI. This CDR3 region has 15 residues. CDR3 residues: CASSPRDRGLTEAFF. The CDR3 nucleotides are TGTGCCAGCTCACCACGGGACAGGGGATTAACTGAAGCTTTCTTT.

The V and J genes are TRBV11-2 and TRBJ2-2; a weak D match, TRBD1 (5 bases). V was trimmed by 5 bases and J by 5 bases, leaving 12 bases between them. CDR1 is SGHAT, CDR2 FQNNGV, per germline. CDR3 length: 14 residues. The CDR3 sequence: CASSVTSGTGELFF. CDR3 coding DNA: TGTGCCAGCAGCGTCACCTCAGGGACCGGGGAGCTGTTTTTT.

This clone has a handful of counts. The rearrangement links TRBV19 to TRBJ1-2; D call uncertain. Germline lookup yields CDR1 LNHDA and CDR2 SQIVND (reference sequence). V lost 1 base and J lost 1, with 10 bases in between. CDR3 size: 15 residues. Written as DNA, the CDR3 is TGTGCCAGTAGTATAGCGGGGTTCGTTAACTATGGCTACACCTTC. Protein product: CASSIAGFVNYGYTF.